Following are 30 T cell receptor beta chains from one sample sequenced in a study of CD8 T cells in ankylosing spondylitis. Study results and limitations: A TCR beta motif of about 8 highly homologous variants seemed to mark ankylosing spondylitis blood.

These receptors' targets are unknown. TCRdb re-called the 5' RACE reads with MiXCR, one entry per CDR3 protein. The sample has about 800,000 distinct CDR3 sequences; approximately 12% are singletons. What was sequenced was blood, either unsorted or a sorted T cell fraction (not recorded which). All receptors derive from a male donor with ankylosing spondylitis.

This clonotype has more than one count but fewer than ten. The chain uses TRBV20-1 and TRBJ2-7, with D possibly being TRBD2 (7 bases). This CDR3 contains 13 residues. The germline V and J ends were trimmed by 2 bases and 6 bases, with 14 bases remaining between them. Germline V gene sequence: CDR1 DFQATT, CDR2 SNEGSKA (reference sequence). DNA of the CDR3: TGCAGTGCTAGAAGGCCGGGGGGCGGCGAGCAGTACTTC. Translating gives CSARRPGGGEQYF.

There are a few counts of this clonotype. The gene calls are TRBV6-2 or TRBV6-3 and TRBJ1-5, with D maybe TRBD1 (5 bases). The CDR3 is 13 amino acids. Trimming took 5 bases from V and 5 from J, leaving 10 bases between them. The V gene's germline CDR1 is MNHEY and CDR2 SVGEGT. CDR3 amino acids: CASSRRGDQPQHF. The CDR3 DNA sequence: TGTGCCAGCAGTCGCCGGGGGGATCAGCCCCAGCATTTT.

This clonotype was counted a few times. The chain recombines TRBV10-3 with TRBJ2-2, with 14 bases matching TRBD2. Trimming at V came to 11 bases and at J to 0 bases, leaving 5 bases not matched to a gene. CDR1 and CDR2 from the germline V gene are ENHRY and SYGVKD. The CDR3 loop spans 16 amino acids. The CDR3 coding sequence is TGTGCCTCGGGGACTAGCGGGAGTTCGAACACCGGGGAGCTGTTTTTT. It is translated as CASGTSGSSNTGELFF.

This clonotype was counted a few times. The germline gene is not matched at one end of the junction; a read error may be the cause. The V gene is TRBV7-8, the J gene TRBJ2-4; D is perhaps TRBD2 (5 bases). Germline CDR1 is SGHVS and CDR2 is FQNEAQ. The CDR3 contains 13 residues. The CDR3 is CARSFSGKAIQYF. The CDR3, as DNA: TGTGCCAGAAGCTTTTCCGGGAAAGCCATTCAGTACTTC.

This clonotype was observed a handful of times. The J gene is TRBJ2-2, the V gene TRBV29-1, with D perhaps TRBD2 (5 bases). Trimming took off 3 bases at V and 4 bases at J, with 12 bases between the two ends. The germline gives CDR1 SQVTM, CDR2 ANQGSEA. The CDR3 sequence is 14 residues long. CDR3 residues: CSVDEGRGTGELFF. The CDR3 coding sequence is TGCAGCGTTGATGAGGGCCGGGGCACCGGGGAGCTGTTTTTT.

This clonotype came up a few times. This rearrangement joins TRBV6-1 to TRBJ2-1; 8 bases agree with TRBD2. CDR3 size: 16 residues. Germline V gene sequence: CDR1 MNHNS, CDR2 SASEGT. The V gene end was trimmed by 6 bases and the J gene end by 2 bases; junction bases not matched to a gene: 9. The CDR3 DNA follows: TGTGCCAGCAGACCCCTCCTAGCGGGCCCCTACAATGAGCAGTTCTTC. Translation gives CASRPLLAGPYNEQFF.

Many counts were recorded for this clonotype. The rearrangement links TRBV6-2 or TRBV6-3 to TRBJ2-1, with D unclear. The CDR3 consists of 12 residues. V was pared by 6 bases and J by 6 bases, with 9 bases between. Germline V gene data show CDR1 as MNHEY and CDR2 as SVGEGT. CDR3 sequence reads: CASSRLINEQFF. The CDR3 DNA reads TGTGCCAGCAGCAGACTGATCAATGAGCAGTTCTTC.

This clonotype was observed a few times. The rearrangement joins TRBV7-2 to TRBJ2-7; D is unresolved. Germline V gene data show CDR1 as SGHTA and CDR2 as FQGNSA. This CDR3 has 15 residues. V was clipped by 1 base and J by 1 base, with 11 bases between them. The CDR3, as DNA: TGTGCCAGCAGCTTAGGTGCCCTCTTATCCTACGAGCAGTACTTC. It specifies CASSLGALLSYEQYF.

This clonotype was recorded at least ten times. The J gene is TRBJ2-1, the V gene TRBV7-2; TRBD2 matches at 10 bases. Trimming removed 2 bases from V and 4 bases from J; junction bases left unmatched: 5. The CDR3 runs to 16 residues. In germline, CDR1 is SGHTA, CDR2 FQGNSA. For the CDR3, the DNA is TGTGCCAGCAGCTTATCCGGGACTAGCGCTTACAATGAGCAGTTCTTC. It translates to CASSLSGTSAYNEQFF.

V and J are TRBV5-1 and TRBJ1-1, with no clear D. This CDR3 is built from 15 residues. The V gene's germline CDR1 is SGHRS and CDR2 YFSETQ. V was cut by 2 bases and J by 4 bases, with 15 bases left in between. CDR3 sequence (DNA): TGCGCCAGCAGCTTTAGGGAGGGAGTAGGCACTGAAGCTTTCTTT. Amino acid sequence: CASSFREGVGTEAFF.

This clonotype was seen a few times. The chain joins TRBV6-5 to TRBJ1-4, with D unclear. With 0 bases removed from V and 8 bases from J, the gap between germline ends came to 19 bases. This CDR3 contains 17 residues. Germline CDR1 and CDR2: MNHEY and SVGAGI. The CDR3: CASSYSIATPRAEKLFF. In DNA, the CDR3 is TGTGCCAGCAGTTACTCGATTGCGACTCCTCGGGCGGAAAAACTGTTTTTT.

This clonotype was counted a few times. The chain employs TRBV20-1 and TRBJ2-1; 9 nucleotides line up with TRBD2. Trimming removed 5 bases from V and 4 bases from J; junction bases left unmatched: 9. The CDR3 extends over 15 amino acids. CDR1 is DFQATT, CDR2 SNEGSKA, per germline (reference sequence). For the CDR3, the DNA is TGCAGTGCTTCCCCAGCGGGGGGACCTTACAATGAGCAGTTCTTC. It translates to CSASPAGGPYNEQFF.

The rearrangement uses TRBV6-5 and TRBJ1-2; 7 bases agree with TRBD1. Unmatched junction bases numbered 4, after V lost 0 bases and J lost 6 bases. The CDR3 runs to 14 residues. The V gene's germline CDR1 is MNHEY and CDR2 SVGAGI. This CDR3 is CASSYSPRGDGYTF. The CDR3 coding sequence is TGTGCCAGCAGTTACTCCCCCAGGGGGGATGGCTACACCTTC.

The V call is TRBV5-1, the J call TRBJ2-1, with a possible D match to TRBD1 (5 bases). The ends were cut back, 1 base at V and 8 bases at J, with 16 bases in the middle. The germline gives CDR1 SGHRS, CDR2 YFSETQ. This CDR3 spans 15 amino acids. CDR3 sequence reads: CASSLSTESPDEQFF. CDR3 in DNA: TGCGCCAGCAGCTTGTCGACAGAATCGCCGGATGAGCAGTTCTTC. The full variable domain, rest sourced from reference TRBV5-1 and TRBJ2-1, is KAGVTQTPRYLIKTRGQQVTLSCSPISGHRSVSWYQQTPGQGLQFLFEYFSETQRNKGNFPGRFSGRQFSNSRSEMNVSTLELGDSALYLCASSLSTESPDEQFFGPGTRLTVL.

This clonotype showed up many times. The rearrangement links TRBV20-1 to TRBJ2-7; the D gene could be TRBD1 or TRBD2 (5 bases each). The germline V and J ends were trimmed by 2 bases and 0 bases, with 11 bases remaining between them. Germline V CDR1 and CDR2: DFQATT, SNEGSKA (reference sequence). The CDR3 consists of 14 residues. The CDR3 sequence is CSARWAGSSYEQYF. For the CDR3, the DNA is TGCAGTGCTAGATGGGCAGGGAGCTCCTACGAGCAGTACTTC.

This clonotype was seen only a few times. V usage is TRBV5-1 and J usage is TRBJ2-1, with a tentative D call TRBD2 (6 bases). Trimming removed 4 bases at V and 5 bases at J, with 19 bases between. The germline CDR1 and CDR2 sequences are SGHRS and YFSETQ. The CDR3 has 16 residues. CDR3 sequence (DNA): TGCGCCAGCAGCAGGGTGTGGCTAGCGAAAGACAATGAGCAGTTCTTC. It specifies CASSRVWLAKDNEQFF.

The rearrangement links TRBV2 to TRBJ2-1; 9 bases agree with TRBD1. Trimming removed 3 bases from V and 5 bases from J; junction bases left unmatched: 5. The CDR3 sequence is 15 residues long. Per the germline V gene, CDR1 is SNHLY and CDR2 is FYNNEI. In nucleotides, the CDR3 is TGTGCCAGCAGTGATTACAGGGGGCGAAACAATGAGCAGTTCTTC. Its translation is CASSDYRGRNNEQFF.

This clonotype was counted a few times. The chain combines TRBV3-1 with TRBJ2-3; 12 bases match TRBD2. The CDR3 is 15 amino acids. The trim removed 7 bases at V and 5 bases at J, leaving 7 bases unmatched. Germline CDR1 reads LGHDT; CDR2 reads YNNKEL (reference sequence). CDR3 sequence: CASTPTSGGRDTQYF. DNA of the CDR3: TGTGCCAGCACCCCGACTAGCGGGGGAAGAGATACGCAGTATTTT.

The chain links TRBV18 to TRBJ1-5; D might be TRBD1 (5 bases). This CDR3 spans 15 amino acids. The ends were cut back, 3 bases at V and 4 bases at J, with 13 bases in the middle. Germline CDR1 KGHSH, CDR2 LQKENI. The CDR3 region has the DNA TGTGCCAGCTCACCGGGTGCAGGGAGTAATCAGCCCCAGCATTTT. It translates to CASSPGAGSNQPQHF.

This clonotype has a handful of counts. Here the CDR3 DNA reads TGCAGCGCCACACTTGGCGGGGCTGGGGAAAAACTGTTTTTT. Residues: CSATLGGAGEKLFF. The chain has TRBV20-1 and TRBJ1-4, with D maybe TRBD1 (5 bases). CDR1 and CDR2 (germline): DFQATT, SNEGSKA (reference sequence). The CDR3 consists of 14 residues.

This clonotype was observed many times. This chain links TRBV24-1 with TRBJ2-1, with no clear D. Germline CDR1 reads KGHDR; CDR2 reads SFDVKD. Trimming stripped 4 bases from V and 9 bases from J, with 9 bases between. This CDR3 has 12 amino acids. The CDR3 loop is CATSESRSEQFF. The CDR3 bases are TGTGCCACCAGTGAGAGCCGGAGTGAGCAGTTCTTC.

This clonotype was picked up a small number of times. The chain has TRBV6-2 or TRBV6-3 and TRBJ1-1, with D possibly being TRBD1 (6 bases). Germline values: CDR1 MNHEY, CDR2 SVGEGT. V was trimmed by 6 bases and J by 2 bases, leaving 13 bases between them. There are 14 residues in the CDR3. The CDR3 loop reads CASRKGGTNTEAFF. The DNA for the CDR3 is TGTGCCAGCAGAAAGGGGGGCACTAACACTGAAGCTTTCTTT.

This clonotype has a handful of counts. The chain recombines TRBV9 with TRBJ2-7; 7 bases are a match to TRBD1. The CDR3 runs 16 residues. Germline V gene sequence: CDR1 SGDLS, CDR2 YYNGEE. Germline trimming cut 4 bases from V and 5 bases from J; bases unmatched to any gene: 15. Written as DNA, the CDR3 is TGTGCCAGCAGCCCCCGTCCGCAGGCCCAGGGGGACGAGCAGTACTTC. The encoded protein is CASSPRPQAQGDEQYF.

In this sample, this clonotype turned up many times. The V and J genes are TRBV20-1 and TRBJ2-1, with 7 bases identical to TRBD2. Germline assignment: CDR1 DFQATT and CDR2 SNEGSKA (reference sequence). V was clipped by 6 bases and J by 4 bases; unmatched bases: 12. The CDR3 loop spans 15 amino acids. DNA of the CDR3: TGCAGTGCCCCCGGTTACGAGCGGGGATACAATGAGCAGTTCTTC. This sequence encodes CSAPGYERGYNEQFF.

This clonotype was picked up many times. The CDR3 spells CSASKLQETQYF. For the CDR3, the DNA is TGCAGTGCTAGTAAACTCCAAGAGACCCAGTACTTC. The rearrangement links TRBV20-1 to TRBJ2-5; the D is unclear. Trimming took 3 bases from V and 1 from J, leaving 6 bases between them. The CDR3 runs to 12 residues. CDR1 and CDR2 (germline): DFQATT, SNEGSKA (reference sequence).

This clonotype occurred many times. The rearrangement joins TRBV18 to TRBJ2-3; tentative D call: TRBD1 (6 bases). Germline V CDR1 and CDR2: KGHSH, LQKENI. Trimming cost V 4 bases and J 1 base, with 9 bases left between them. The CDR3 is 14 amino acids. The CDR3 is CASSQPGGTDTQYF. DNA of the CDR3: TGTGCCAGCTCACAGCCAGGGGGCACAGATACGCAGTATTTT.

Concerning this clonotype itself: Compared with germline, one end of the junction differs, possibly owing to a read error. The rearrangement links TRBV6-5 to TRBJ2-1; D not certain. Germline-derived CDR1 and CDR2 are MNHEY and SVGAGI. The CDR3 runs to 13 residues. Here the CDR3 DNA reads TGTGCCAGCAGATACTCCCGGGACAATGAGCAGTTCTTC. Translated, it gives CASRYSRDNEQFF.

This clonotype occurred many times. CDR3 residues: CASSLVSAPLHF. The CDR3, as DNA: TGTGCCAGCAGCTTAGTCAGTGCACCCCTCCACTTT. This chain joins TRBV7-2 and TRBJ1-6; D not certain. V dropped 1 base and J dropped 11 bases, with 6 bases sitting between them. CDR1 and CDR2 from the germline V gene are SGHTA and FQGNSA. The CDR3 has 12 residues.

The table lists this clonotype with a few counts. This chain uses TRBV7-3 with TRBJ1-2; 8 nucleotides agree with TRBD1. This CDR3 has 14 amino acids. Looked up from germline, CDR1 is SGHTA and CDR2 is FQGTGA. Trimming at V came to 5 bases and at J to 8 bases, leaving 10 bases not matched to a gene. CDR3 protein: CASSQGDRPGGYTF. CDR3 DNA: TGTGCCAGCAGCCAAGGGGACAGGCCCGGCGGCTACACCTTC.

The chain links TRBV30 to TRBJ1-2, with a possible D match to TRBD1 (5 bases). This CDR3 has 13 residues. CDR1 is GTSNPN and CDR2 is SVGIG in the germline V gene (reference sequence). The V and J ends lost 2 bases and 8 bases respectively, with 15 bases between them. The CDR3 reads CAWSRETGVGYTF. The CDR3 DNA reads TGTGCCTGGAGTCGTGAAACAGGCGTCGGCTACACCTTC.